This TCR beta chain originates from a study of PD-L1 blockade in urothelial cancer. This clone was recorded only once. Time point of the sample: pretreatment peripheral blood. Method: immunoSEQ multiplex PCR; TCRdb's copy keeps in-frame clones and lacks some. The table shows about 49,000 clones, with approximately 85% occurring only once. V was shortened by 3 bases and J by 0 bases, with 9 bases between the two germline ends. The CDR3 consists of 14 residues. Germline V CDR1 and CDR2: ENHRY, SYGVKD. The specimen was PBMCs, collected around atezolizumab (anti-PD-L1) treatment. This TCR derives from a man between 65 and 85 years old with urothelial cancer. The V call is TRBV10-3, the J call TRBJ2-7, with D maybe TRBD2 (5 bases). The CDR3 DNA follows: TGTGCCATCAGTGATAAAGGACTCTCCTACGAGCAGTACTTC. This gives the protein CAISDKGLSYEQYF.